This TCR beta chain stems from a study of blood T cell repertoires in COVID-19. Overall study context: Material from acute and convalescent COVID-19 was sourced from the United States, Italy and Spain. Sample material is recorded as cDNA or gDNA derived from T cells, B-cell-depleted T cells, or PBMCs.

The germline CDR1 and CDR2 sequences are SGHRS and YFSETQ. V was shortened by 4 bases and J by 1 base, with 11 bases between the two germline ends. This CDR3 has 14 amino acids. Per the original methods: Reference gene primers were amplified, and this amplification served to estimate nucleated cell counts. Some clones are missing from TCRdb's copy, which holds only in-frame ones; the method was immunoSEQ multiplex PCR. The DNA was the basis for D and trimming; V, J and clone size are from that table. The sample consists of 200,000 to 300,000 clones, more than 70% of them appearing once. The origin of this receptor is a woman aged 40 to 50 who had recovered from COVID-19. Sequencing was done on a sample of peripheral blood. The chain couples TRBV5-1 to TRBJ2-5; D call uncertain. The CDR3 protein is CASSPVAGQETQYF. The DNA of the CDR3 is TGCGCCAGCAGCCCCGTAGCTGGCCAAGAGACCCAGTACTTC. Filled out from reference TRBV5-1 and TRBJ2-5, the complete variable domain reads KAGVTQTPRYLIKTRGQQVTLSCSPISGHRSVSWYQQTPGQGLQFLFEYFSETQRNKGNFPGRFSGRQFSNSRSEMNVSTLELGDSALYLCASSPVAGQETQYFGPGTRLLVL.